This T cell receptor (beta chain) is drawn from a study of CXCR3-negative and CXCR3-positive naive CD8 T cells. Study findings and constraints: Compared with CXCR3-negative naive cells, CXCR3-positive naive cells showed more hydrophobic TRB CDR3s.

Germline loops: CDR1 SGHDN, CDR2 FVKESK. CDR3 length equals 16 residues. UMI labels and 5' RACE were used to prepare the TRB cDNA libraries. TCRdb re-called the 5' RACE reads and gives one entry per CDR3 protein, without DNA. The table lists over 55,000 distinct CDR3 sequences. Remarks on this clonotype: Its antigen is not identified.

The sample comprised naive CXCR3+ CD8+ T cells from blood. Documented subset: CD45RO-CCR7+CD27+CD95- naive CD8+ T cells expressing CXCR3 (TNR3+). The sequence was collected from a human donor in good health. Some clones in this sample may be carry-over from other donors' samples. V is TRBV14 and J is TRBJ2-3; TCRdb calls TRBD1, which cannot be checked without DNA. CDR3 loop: CASSEAPVTGTDTQYF.